Listed here is a single TCR beta chain. Its antigen is unknown. Per-nucleotide qualities are absent, and no much larger clonotype sits a single base away. Participants in the prospective study were aged about 18 to 89 years, lived in about two dozen United States geographic areas, and enrolled through a virtual design. To assign participants to cohorts, the prospective study relied on clinical history that participants themselves reported in a screening survey and a study questionnaire. Recovered participants in ImmuneRACE Cohort 3 were defined as having two consecutive negative NP/OP PCR tests, clearance from a healthcare professional, or resolution of symptoms. Each participant in the prospective study had whole blood, serum and a nasopharyngeal or oropharyngeal swab collected by mobile phlebotomists. Over an approximately 2-month period, participants in the prospective study had the option of providing additional blood draws and questionnaires. Blood samples from the prospective study were shipped frozen or at room temperature prior to DNA extraction.

This sample was taken from a study of blood T cell repertoires in COVID-19 (dated by TCRdb to 2019 to 2021). Concerning the study at large: The collaborator samples originated in the United States, Italy and Spain and spanned the acute and convalescent phases of COVID-19. The samples were drawn from the first 160 participants of the ongoing ImmuneRACE study and from 950 to 1,500 subjects provided by 6 global collaborators. The prospective study material was composed of cDNA or gDNA derived from T cells, B-cell-depleted T cells, or PBMCs. The sample metadata nearly always contained a de-identified subject ID, COVID-19 status, age in years and sex. The dataset comprised deeply sampled blood TCRbeta repertoires from subjects exposed to, actively infected with, or recovered from COVID-19. A freely available public database, intended as a resource for researchers studying the immune response to SARS-CoV-2, is where the repertoires were released. Where HLA class I and class II types were available, the types were taken from metadata supplied by the sample provider, not from assay-based typing.

TCRbeta CDR3 regions were amplified from genomic DNA using the immunoSEQ Assay, a bias-controlled multiplex PCR. In the paper's pipeline: The number of nucleated cells in each sample was estimated from the amplification of reference gene primers within the assay. To quantify the absolute abundance of each unique TCRbeta CDR3 rearrangement, sequence reads were collapsed and filtered. For each sample, productive Simpson clonality was calculated by taking the square root of Simpson's diversity index across productive rearrangements. Here the immuneACCESS table is served through TCRdb, limited to in-frame sequences with V and J called. Missing clones are a known gap in these copies; in checked studies unresolved V genes cover under half, and the rest lacks a known reason. V and J calls and clone size come straight from that table; D and trimming were deduced from the DNA. In this sample the table shows about 300,000 clones, 89% of which occur a single time. The ten largest make up roughly 5% of the sample.

The full study reports these points: The quantity of clinical and demographic metadata differed by source and by participant and was supplied without curation.

V is cut back by 0 bases and J by 4 bases, with 6 bases in the junction unmatched. The CDR3 contains 15 residues, cysteine and phenylalanine counted. The kept DNA is CDR3 alone, 45 bases in frame from the first base. The germline V gene yields SGHTS for CDR1 and YDEGEE for CDR2. The sequenced sample consisted of PBMCs or T cells enriched from blood (not recorded which). The sequence is built from TRBV5-8 and TRBJ2-5; TRBD2 fits 7 bases in the junction. This TCR derives from a man aged 60 to 75 who had recovered from COVID-19. The DNA is TGTGCCAGCAGCTTGGCGGGGGGTATATCAGAGACCCAGTACTTC. This sequence encodes CASSLAGGISETQYF.